The rows below give T cell receptor beta chains drawn from one sample of a study of regulatory T cells in long-lasting Graves disease. TCRdb reanalysed the multiplex PCR reads using MiXCR and keeps one entry per CDR3 protein. The sample carries fewer than 650,000 distinct CDR3 sequences, more than 15% recorded once. The sample was also reused in another study, on T cells in Graves' hyperthyroidism and ophthalmopathy.

Material: peripheral blood mononuclear cells (PBMCs), obtained at new diagnosis, from a patient treated with antithyroid drugs. Every receptor here comes from a man between 18 and 35 years old with Graves disease. CDR3s include the opening cysteine and the closing phenylalanine or tryptophan. Each record gives: V gene, D gene, J gene, clone size, CDR3 DNA, CDR3 protein. The D gene is left open where the match is weak. Only part of the rows carry a size: once, few, many, or a class if the clone is expanded.

TRBV5-1,NA,TRBJ2-1,NA,TGCGCCAGCAGCCAGGGACGGAGTGTCTACAATGAGCAGTTCTTC,CASSQGRSVYNEQFF
TRBV5-1,TRBD2,TRBJ2-7,many,TGCGCCAGCAGCTTAACCGGTAGCGGGATGTACGAGCAGTACTTC,CASSLTGSGMYEQYF
TRBV12-3/TRBV12-4,NA,TRBJ2-5,many,TGTGCCAGCAGCCGTCTAGACATGGCGGAGACCCAGTACTTC,CASSRLDMAETQYF
TRBV5-4,NA,TRBJ1-2,NA,TGTGCCAGCAGCATACCGGGACCGACTAGCTATGGCTACACCTTC,CASSIPGPTSYGYTF
TRBV7-9,NA,TRBJ2-7,many,TGTGCCAGCAGCTTTAATACGGGACAGCGGCGGTACGGGAGGGCCTCAAACGAGCAGTACTTC,CASSFNTGQRRYGRASNEQYF
TRBV5-1,NA,TRBJ2-5,NA,TGTGCCAGCAGCTTTCCGTCAGCGGATCTCCAAGAGACCCAGTACTTC,CASSFPSADLQETQYF
TRBV30,NA,TRBJ1-2,many,TGTGCCTGGACCAGCCAGGGTCTGGGCTACACCTTC,CAWTSQGLGYTF
TRBV12-3/TRBV12-4,NA,TRBJ1-5,NA,TGTGCCAGCAGTTGGGGACGGGCAAATCAGCCCCAGCATTTT,CASSWGRANQPQHF
TRBV20-1,TRBD2,TRBJ2-7,many,TGCAGTGCTAGACCCGTAGCGGGCTCCTACGAGCAGTACTTC,CSARPVAGSYEQYF
TRBV24-1,NA,TRBJ2-1,few,TGTGCCACCAGTGAGGCTAGCGAGGCCTACAATGAGCAGTTCTTC,CATSEASEAYNEQFF
TRBV9,NA,TRBJ1-3,NA,TGTGCCAGCAGCGTAGAAGTATTGGGCAGTCCAACCTCTGGAAACACCATATATTTT,CASSVEVLGSPTSGNTIYF
TRBV9,NA,TRBJ2-1,few,TGTGCCAGCAGCGTAGGGACCTTAAAGGACAATGAGCAGTTCTTC,CASSVGTLKDNEQFF
TRBV20-1,TRBD2,TRBJ2-7,many,TGCAGTGCTCCGTACACTAGCGGGATGACGACCTACGAGCAGTACTTC,CSAPYTSGMTTYEQYF
TRBV20-1,NA,TRBJ1-1,few,TGCAGTGCTAGAGATCCTCGGCAGAGCATGAACACTGAAGCTTTCTTT,CSARDPRQSMNTEAFF
TRBV29-1,NA,TRBJ2-3,few,TGCAGCGTTGTTTTAGATTTAGATACGCAGTATTTT,CSVVLDLDTQYF
TRBV20-1,TRBD2,TRBJ2-1,many,TGCAGTGCTAGAGATCCGGGGGGACTAGCGGGCGACAATGAGCAGTTCTTC,CSARDPGGLAGDNEQFF
TRBV20-1,TRBD1,TRBJ2-7,few,TGCAGTGCTGGCAAAGGGACAGGGTCCTACGAGCAGTACTTC,CSAGKGTGSYEQYF
TRBV27,TRBD1,TRBJ2-1,NA,TGTGCCAGCAGTCGACAGGGAGTTATGGGCTACAATGAGCAGTTCTTC,CASSRQGVMGYNEQFF
TRBV14,TRBD2,TRBJ2-3,few,TGTGCCAGCAGCCAGCCCGATAGCGGGAGGTCGTTAGATACGCAGTATTTT,CASSQPDSGRSLDTQYF
TRBV5-1,NA,TRBJ1-2,once,TGCGCCAGCAGCCCCTCAGGAGACGACTATGGCTACACCTTC,CASSPSGDDYGYTF
TRBV7-9,NA,TRBJ2-7,many,TGTGCCAGCAGCCCCCAAGGGTCGGTGCAGTACTTC,CASSPQGSVQYF
TRBV28,TRBD1,TRBJ1-1,many,TGTGCCAGCTTTAAGGGGGCCCCGACCATGAACACTGAAGCTTTCTTT,CASFKGAPTMNTEAFF
TRBV20-1,TRBD2,TRBJ2-2,many,TGCAGTGCTAGAGATATTAGCGGGAGGGCCGTCACCGGGGAGCTGTTTTTT,CSARDISGRAVTGELFF
TRBV6-5,NA,TRBJ1-4,NA,TGTGCCAGCAGTTACAGCTACAATGAAAAACTGTTTTTT,CASSYSYNEKLFF
TRBV15,NA,TRBJ1-5,NA,TGTGCCACCAGCGCTTGGGCCTTCAATCAGCCCCAGCATTTT,CATSAWAFNQPQHF
TRBV11-2,TRBD1,TRBJ1-4,many,TGTGCCAGCAGCCCTACAGGGGGGGGAAAACTGTTTTTT,CASSPTGGGKLFF
TRBV28,TRBD2,TRBJ2-7,few,TGTGCCAGCAGTTTTCGGGCAGCGGGAGGCACATTATCCTACGAGCAGTACTTC,CASSFRAAGGTLSYEQYF
TRBV4-1,NA,TRBJ2-7,NA,TGCGCCAGCAGCCAAGATAAGGCAGGGGACGAGCAGTACTTC,CASSQDKAGDEQYF
TRBV5-1,NA,TRBJ1-1,NA,TGCGCCAGCAGCTTGGTTGGGGATTTTGCGACTGAAGCTTTCTTT,CASSLVGDFATEAFF
TRBV25-1,TRBD2,TRBJ2-3,many,TGTGCCAGCGGGGAGGCGGGAGCCTTCACAGATACGCAGTATTTT,CASGEAGAFTDTQYF
TRBV4-1,NA,TRBJ2-7,NA,TGCGCCAGCAGCCAAACAGTCCTCTACGAGCAGTACTTC,CASSQTVLYEQYF
TRBV20-1,TRBD1,TRBJ1-4,many,TGCAGTGCTAGAGATGGGGACAGCCCGGAAAAACTGTTTTTT,CSARDGDSPEKLFF
TRBV12-3/TRBV12-4,NA,TRBJ1-1,many,TGTGCCAGCATCCCCGGACGGAGAAACACTGAAGCTTTCTTT,CASIPGRRNTEAFF
TRBV9,TRBD2,TRBJ2-3,NA,TGTGCCAGCAGCCCCCCGGGACTACCACAGAATACGCAGTATTTT,CASSPPGLPQNTQYF
TRBV27,NA,TRBJ2-1,few,TGTGCCAACAGCGGTCGTGGGAGTACATACAATGAGCAGTTCTTC,CANSGRGSTYNEQFF
TRBV6-1,TRBD1,TRBJ1-1,few,TGTGCCAGCAGCGACAGGGGGCTCGTGAACACTGAAGCTTTCTTT,CASSDRGLVNTEAFF
TRBV6-1,NA,TRBJ2-3,many,TGTGCCAGCAGCCAAGCCGACAGATCCACAGATACGCAGTATTTT,CASSQADRSTDTQYF
TRBV28,TRBD2,TRBJ2-3,many,TGTGCCAGCAGTCCTATCACGACTAGCGGGAGGACAGATACGCAGTATTTT,CASSPITTSGRTDTQYF
TRBV20-1,NA,TRBJ2-2,NA,TGCAGTGCTAGAGGACCAAACACCGGGGAGCTGTTTTTT,CSARGPNTGELFF
TRBV6-2/TRBV6-3,NA,TRBJ2-7,NA,TGTGCCAGCAGCCCCCAGTGGGCACAGCGCGAGCAGTACTTC,CASSPQWAQREQYF
TRBV6-2/TRBV6-3,NA,TRBJ1-1,NA,TGTGCCAGCAGTCAGGGACGGTACATGAACACTGAAGCTTTCTTT,CASSQGRYMNTEAFF